The entry below describes one T cell receptor (beta chain). The target of this receptor is not known. No quality values exist for individual bases; no much larger clone is one base distant. Ends trimmed: V by 0 bases, J by 2 bases; bases unmatched to a gene: 5. The CDR3 sequence holds 16 residues, the cysteine and phenylalanine included. The only DNA kept is the CDR3, 48 bases in frame from the first base. From the germline V gene, CDR1 is MGHRA and CDR2 is YSYEKL. TCR beta CDR3 regions were amplified from RNA transcripts. For the first round of RT-PCR on the TCR CDR3, the HTBI primer set was used together with the Qiagen OneStep RT-PCR kit. Libraries were constructed in a second round of multiplex PCR, after which size selection and purification were performed. Paired-end sequencing of the libraries was performed with 100 bp reads on an Illumina HiSeq2000. Per the authors' processing: SOAPnuke was used to process the raw data, removing reads that contained adapters or uncalled bases, had a mean Phred below 15, or lacked an exact match to the constant primer or identifier. High-quality paired reads were merged with COPE v1.2.5, and unique nucleotide sequences were defined as clonotypes. Clonotypes were aligned to IMGT TRBV, TRBD and TRBJ reference segments using MiTCR v1.1. Analysis was restricted to V-J combinations with a frequency above 0.0001, which covered roughly 99% of repertoires. The TCS score was defined as the ratio of F50 (clonal expansion) to E x V (chaos), calculated using BLOSUM62-based TCRdist between CDR3 peptides within each V-J. Welch's t-statistics and random forest reduced approximately 520 V-J features to under 15, which were used in a naive Bayes classifier (R e1071). The public reads were reprocessed in TCRdb via fastp at Q25 and MiXCR, keeping in-frame beta chains. All rows with the same CDR3 protein become a single entry with the most common DNA and genes. The V and J calls come from TCRdb's annotation, not from the publication. The sample contains around 490,000 distinct CDR3 sequences, 20% of them found a single time. The ten largest clones take up approximately 48% of the sample.

Moderately to severely active disease, a Clinical Activity Score of at least 3, a NOSPECS grade of at least 4, and a duration under 3 months were present in ophthalmopathy patients. Any patient with an uncontrolled infection, another autoimmune disease, pregnancy or lactation was excluded. Diagnoses were based on clinical symptoms, serum thyroxine and TRAb, thyroid ultrasound and orbital computed tomography. Ficoll-Paque density gradient centrifugation was used to isolate PBMCs from approximately 11 ml of fresh peripheral blood. Trizol reagent was used to extract total RNA, and RNA quality was then checked on an Agilent 2100 Bioanalyzer. The sample originates from a study of T cells in Graves' hyperthyroidism and ophthalmopathy (dated by TCRdb to 2018 to 2020). Looking at the study overall: Peripheral blood was sampled at the time of initial diagnosis, prior to any treatment. TCR Vbeta CDR3 sequencing of roughly 140 peripheral blood samples (over 40 ophthalmopathy, 75 to 80 hyperthyroidism and approximately 17 progressor patients) is reported in the paper. The 100 or so discovery patients were divided at random into training and test sets in a 7:3 ratio. A discovery cohort of about a hundred patients, approximately 45 with Graves' ophthalmopathy and approximately 57 with stable Graves' hyperthyroidism, was used to find distinguishing TCR V-J signatures. In addition, the study compared T-cell repertoires in thyroid tissue and in blood from roughly six Graves' hyperthyroidism patients. After blood sampling, hyperthyroidism patients were treated with methimazole at a starting dose of 30 mg daily, and ophthalmopathy patients were treated with high-dose intravenous methylprednisolone. Prospective prediction of ophthalmopathy was tested in an independent validation cohort of 18 to 20 hyperthyroidism patients and around 16 patients who later progressed to ophthalmopathy.

Results the study describes overall, beyond this receptor: A 13 V-J signature model separated ophthalmopathy from stable hyperthyroidism, with approximately 87% sensitivity and 81% to 82% specificity in cross-validation and 80%/75% in testing. Most expanded thyroid clonotypes (frequency above 0.001) were also detected in blood, suggesting blood repertoires may reflect thyroid immune responses. In validation, the model predicted progression to ophthalmopathy with roughly 70% sensitivity and 72% to 75% specificity, a median of 6.5 months before onset. Sample size was not statistically predetermined, and investigators were not blinded to group allocation.

The chain is assembled from TRBV4-1 and TRBJ2-5; the junction holds 8 bases that match TRBD2. The sequenced sample was blood. This TCR was sampled from a man aged 40-49 years with Graves' ophthalmopathy. The CDR3 protein: CASSQDGAGEQETQYF. The bases read TGCGCCAGCAGCCAAGATGGAGCGGGGGAGCAAGAGACCCAGTACTTC.